This TCR beta chain is drawn from a study of tumor-infiltrating lymphocytes in localized non-small cell lung cancer. Here immunoSEQ multiplex PCR was the method, and the copy in TCRdb shows in-frame clones only, minus some. This table has some 14,000 clones, around two thirds appearing once. CDR1 MRHNA and CDR2 SNTAGT come from the germline V gene. This CDR3 has 15 residues. Trimming took off 5 bases at V and 2 bases at J, with 16 bases between the two ends. This clone was picked up a small number of times. This rearrangement joins TRBV6-4 to TRBJ2-7; D is possibly TRBD1 or TRBD2 (5 bases each). This sequence was found in a human donor with non-small cell lung cancer. Sequencing input: uninvolved lung tissue not adjacent to the tumor. The CDR3 region is CASSLQGDGTYEQYF. The DNA for the CDR3 is TGTGCCAGCAGTCTCCAAGGGGACGGAACCTACGAGCAGTACTTC.